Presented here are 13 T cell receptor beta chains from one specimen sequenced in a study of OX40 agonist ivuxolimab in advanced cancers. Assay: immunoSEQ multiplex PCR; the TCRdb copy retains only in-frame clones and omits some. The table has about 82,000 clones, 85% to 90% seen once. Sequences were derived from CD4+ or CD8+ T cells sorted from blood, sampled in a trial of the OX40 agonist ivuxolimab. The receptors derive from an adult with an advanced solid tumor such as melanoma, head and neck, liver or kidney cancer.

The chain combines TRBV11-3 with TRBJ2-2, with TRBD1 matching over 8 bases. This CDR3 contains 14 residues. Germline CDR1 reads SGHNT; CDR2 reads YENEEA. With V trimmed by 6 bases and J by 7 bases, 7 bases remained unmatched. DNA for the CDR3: TGTGCCAGCAGACGAGGACAGGGTGTCGGGGAGCTGTTTTTT. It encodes CASRRGQGVGELFF.

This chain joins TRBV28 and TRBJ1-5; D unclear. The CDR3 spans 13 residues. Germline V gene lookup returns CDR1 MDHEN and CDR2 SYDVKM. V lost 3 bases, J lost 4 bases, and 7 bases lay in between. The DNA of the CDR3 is TGTGCCAGCAGTTTCGATAGGAATCAGCCCCAGCATTTT. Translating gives CASSFDRNQPQHF. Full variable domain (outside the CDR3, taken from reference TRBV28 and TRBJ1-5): DVKVTQSSRYLVKRTGEKVFLECVQDMDHENMFWYRQDPGLGLRLIYFSYDVKMKEKGDIPEGYSVSREKKERFSLILESASTNQTSMYLCASSFDRNQPQHFGDGTRLSIL.

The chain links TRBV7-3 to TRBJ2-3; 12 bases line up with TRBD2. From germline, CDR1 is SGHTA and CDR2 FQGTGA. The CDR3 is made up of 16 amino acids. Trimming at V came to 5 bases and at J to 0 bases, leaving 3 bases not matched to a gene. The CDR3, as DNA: TGTGCCAGCAGCCAAGGGACTAGCGGGAGCACAGATACGCAGTATTTT. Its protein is CASSQGTSGSTDTQYF. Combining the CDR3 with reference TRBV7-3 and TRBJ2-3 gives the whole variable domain GAGVSQTPSNKVTEKGKYVELRCDPISGHTALYWYRQSLGQGPEFLIYFQGTGAADDSGLPNDRFFAVRPEGSVSTLKIQRTERGDSAVYLCASSQGTSGSTDTQYFGPGTRLTVL.

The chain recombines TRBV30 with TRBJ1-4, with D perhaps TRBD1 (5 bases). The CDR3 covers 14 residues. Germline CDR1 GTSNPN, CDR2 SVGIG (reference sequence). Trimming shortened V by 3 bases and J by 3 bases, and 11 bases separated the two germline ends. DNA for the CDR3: TGTGCCTGGAGCCGAGGGGTTTCTAATGAAAAACTGTTTTTT. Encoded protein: CAWSRGVSNEKLFF.

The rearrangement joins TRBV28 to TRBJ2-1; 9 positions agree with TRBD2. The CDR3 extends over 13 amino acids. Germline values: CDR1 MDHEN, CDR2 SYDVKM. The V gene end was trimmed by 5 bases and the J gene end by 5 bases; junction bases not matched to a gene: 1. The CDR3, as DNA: TGTGCCAGCAGTCGGACTAGCGACAATGAGCAGTTCTTC. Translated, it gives CASSRTSDNEQFF.

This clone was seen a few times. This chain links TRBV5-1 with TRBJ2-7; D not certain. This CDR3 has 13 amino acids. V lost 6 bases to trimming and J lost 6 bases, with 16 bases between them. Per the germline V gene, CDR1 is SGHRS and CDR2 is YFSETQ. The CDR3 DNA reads TGCGCCAGCACCTCGGATGGGTCAGTCGAGCAGTACTTC. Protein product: CASTSDGSVEQYF.

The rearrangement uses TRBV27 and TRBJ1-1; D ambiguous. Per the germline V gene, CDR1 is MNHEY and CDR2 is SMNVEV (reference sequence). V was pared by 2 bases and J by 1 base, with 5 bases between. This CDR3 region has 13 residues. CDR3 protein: CASSLARNTEAFF. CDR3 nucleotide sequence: TGTGCCAGCAGTTTAGCCAGGAACACTGAAGCTTTCTTT.

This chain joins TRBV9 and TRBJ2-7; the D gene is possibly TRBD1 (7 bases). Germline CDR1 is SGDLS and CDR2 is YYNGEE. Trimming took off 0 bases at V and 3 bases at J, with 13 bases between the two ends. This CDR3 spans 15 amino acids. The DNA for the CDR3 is TGTGCCAGCAGCGTAGCCCAGGGGGGTTACTACGAGCAGTACTTC. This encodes CASSVAQGGYYEQYF.

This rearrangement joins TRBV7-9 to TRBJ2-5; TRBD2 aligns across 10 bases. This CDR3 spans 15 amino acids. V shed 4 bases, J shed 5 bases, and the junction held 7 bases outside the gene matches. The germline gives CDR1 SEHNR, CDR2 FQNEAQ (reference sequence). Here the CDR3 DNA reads TGTGCCAGCAGCTCTCAGCGGGAGGGGCAGGAGACCCAGTACTTC. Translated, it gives CASSSQREGQETQYF.

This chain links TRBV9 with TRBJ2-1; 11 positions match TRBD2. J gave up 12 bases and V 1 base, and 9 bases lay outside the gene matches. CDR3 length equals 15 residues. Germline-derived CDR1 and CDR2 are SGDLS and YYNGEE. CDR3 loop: CASSVMGLAVVGQFF. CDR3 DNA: TGTGCCAGCAGCGTAATGGGACTAGCGGTCGTCGGGCAGTTCTTC.

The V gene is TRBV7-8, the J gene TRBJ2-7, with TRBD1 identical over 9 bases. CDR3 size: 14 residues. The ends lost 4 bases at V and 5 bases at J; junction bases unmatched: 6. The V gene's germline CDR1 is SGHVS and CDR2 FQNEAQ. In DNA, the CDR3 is TGTGCCAGCAGCTCAAACAGGGGGCACGACGAGCAGTACTTC. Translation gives CASSSNRGHDEQYF.

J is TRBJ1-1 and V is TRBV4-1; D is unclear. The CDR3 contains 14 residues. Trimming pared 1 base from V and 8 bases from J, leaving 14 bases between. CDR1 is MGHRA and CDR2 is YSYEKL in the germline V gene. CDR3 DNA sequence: TGCGCCAGCAGCCAAGGGGTCGGTGGGTCAGAAGCTTTCTTT. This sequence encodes CASSQGVGGSEAFF.

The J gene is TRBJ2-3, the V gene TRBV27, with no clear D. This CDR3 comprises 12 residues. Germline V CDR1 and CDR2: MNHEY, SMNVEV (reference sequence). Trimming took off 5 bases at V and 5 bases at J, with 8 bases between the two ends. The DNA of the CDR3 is TGTGCCAGCAGTCAAGGTGTAGATACGCAGTATTTT. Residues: CASSQGVDTQYF.